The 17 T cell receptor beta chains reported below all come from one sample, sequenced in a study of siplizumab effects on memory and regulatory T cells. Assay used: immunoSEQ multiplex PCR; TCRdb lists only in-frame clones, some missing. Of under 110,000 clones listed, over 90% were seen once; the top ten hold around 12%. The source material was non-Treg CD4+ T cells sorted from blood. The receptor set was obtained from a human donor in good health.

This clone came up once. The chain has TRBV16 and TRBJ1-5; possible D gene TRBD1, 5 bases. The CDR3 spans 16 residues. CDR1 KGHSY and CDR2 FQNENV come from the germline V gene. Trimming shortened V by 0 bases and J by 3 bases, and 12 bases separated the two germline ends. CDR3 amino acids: CASSQSTGGANQPQHF. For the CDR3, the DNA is TGTGCCAGCAGCCAATCGACGGGGGGAGCCAATCAGCCCCAGCATTTT. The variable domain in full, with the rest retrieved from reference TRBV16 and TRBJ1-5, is GEEVAQTPKHLVRGEGQKAKLYCAPIKGHSYVFWYQQVLKNEFKFLISFQNENVFDETGMPKERFSAKCLPNSPCSLEIQATKLEDSAVYFCASSQSTGGANQPQHFGDGTRLSIL.

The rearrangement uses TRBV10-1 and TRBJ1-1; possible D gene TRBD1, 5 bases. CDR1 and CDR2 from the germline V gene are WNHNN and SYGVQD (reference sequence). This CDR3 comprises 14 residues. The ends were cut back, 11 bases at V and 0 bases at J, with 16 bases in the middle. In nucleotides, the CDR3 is TGCGCCGGAACCGGCGGGGGACTGAACACTGAAGCTTTCTTT. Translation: CAGTGGGLNTEAFF.

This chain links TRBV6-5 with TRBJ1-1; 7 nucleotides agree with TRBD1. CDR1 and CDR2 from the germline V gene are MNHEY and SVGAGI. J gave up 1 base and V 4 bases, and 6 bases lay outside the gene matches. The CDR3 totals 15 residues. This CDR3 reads CASSSTGTANTEAFF. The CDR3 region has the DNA TGTGCCAGCAGTTCAACCGGGACAGCGAACACTGAAGCTTTCTTT.

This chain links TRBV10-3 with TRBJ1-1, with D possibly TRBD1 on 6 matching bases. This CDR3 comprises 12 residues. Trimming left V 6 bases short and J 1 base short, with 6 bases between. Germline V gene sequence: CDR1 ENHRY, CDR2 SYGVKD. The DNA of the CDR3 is TGTGCCATCAGGACAGGGAACACTGAAGCTTTCTTT. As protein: CAIRTGNTEAFF.

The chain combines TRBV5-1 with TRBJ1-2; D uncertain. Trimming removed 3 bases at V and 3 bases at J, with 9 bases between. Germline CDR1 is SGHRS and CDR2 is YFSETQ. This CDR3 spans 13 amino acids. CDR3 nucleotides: TGCGCCAGCAGCTCGGATGGGGACTATGGCTACACCTTC. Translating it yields CASSSDGDYGYTF.

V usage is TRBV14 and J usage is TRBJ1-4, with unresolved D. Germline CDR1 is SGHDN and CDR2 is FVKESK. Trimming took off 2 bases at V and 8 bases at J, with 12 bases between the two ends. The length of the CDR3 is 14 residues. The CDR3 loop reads CASSQFRSGEKLFF. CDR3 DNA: TGTGCCAGCAGCCAATTTAGGAGTGGGGAAAAACTGTTTTTT.

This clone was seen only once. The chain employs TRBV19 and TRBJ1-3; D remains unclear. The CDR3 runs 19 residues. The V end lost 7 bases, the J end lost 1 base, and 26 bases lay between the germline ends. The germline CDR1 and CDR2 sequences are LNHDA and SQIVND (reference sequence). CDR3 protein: CASISGDIRSLGSGNTIYF. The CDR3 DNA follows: TGTGCCAGTATTAGTGGTGACATCCGGAGCCTTGGATCTGGAAACACCATATATTTT.

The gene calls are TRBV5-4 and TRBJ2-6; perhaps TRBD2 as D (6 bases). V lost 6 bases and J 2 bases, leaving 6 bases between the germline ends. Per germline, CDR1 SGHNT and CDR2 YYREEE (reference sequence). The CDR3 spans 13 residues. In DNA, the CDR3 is TGTGCCAGCAAGCGGGCTGGGGCCAACGTCCTGACTTTC. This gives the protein CASKRAGANVLTF.

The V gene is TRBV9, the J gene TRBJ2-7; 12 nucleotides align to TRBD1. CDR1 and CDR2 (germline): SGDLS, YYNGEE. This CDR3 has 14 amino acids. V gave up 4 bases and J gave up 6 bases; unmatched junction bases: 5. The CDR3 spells CASSLRDRGLEQYF. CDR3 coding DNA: TGTGCCAGCAGCCTCCGGGACAGGGGGCTCGAGCAGTACTTC.

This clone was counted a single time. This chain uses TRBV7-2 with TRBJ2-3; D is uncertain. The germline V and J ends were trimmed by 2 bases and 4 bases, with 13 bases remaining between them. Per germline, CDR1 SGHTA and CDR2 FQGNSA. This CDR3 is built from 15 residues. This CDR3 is CASSLKTVMADTQYF. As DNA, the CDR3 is TGTGCCAGCAGCTTAAAAACGGTAATGGCAGATACGCAGTATTTT.

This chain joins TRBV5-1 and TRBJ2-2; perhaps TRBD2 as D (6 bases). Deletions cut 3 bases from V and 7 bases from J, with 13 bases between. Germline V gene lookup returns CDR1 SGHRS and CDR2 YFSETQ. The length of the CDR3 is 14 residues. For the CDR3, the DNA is TGCGCCAGCAGCTCCCTCCCGGGGGACGGGGAGCTGTTTTTT. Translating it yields CASSSLPGDGELFF.

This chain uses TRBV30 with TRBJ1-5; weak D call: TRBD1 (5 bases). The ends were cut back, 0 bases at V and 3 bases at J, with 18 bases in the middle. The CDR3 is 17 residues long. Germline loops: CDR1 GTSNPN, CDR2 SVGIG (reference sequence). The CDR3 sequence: CAWSVLRGGTDNQPQHF. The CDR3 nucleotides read TGTGCCTGGAGTGTACTTAGGGGCGGGACGGACAATCAGCCCCAGCATTTT. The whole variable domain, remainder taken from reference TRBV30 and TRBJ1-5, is SQTIHQWPATLVQPVGSPLSLECTVEGTSNPNLYWYRQAAGRGLQLLFYSVGIGQISSEVPQNLSASRPQDRQFILSSKKLLLSDSGFYLCAWSVLRGGTDNQPQHFGDGTRLSIL.

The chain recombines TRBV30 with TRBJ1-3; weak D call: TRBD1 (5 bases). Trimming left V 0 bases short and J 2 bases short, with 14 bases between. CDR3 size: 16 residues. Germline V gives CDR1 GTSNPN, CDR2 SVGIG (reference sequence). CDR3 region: CAWSVGGRATGNTIYF. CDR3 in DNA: TGTGCCTGGAGTGTAGGAGGCAGGGCAACTGGAAACACCATATATTTT.

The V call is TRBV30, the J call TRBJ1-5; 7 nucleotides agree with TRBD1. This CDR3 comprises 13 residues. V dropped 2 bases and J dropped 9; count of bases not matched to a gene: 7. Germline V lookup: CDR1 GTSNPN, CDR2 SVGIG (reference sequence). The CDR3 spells CAWSRQGQGPQHF. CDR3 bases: TGTGCCTGGAGTCGACAGGGCCAAGGGCCCCAGCATTTT.

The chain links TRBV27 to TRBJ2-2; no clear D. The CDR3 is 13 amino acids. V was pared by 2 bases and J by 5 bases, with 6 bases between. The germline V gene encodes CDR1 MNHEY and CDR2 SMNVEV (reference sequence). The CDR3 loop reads CASSLVGTGELFF. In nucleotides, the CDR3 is TGTGCCAGCAGTTTAGTGGGAACCGGGGAGCTGTTTTTT.

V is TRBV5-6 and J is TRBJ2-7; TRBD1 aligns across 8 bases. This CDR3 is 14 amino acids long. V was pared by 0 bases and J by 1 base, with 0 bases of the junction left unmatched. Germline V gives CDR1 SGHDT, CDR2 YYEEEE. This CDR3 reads CASSLGQGSYEQYF. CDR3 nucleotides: TGTGCCAGCAGCTTGGGACAGGGGTCCTACGAGCAGTACTTC.

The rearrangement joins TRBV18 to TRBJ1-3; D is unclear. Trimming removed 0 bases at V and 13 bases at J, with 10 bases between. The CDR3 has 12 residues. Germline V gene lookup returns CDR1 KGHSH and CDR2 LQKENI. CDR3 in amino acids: CASSPPSGVIYF. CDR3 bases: TGTGCCAGCTCACCACCGTCGGGCGTGATATATTTT.